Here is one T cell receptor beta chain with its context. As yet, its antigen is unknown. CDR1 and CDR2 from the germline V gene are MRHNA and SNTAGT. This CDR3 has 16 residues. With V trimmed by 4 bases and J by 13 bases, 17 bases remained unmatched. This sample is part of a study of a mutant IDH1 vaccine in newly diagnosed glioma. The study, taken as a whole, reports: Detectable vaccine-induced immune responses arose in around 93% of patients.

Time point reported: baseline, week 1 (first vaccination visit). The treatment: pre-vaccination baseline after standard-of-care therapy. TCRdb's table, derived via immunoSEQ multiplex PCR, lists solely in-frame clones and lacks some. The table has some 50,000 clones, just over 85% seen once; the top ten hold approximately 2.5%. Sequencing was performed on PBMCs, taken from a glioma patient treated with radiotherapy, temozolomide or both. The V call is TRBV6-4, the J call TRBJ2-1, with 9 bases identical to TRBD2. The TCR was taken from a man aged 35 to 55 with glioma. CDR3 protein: CASSASGTSRYNGQFF. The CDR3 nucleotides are TGTGCCAGCAGTGCTTCCGGGACTAGCCGGTACAATGGACAGTTCTTC.